The 30 T cell receptor beta chains given below trace back to one sample, sequenced in a study of PD-1 blockade in mismatch repair-deficient tumors. The protocol was immunoSEQ multiplex PCR, while the TCRdb copy is restricted to in-frame clones and leaves out a portion. The top ten hold roughly 10% of the sample, which has roughly 130,000 clones, about 88% seen once. The specimen was peripheral blood, collected approximately 69 weeks after starting pembrolizumab. The receptors shown here come from an adult with mismatch repair-deficient cancer.

A few counts support this clone. V gene TRBV30 combines with J gene TRBJ2-6, with D maybe TRBD2 (7 bases). Germline V gene sequence: CDR1 GTSNPN, CDR2 SVGIG (reference sequence). V lost 2 bases and J 2 bases, leaving 13 bases between the germline ends. The CDR3 is 16 amino acids. CDR3 bases: TGTGCCTGGAGTACGGGGGGCGGACCTGGGGCCAACGTCCTGACTTTC. As protein: CAWSTGGGPGANVLTF.

This chain connects TRBV29-1 to TRBJ2-1, with TRBD2 identical over 11 bases. Germline V CDR1 and CDR2: SQVTM, ANQGSEA. The V gene end was trimmed by 2 bases and the J gene end by 7 bases; junction bases not matched to a gene: 10. The CDR3 totals 16 residues. This CDR3 is CSVERPGLAVLNEQFF. The CDR3 nucleotides read TGCAGCGTTGAAAGGCCGGGACTAGCGGTATTGAATGAGCAGTTCTTC.

The chain combines TRBV2 with TRBJ2-5; D perhaps matches TRBD1 (5 bases). From germline, CDR1 is SNHLY and CDR2 FYNNEI. The CDR3 has 16 amino acids. V was clipped by 2 bases and J by 2 bases, with 15 bases between them. Here the CDR3 reads CASSEWVREGQETQYF. The CDR3 region has the DNA TGTGCCAGCAGTGAATGGGTCAGGGAAGGGCAAGAGACCCAGTACTTC.

The V call is TRBV14, the J call TRBJ2-7; D is ambiguous. The V gene lost 5 bases and the J gene lost 3 bases, with 8 bases spanning the gap. The germline gives CDR1 SGHDN, CDR2 FVKESK. CDR3 length: 12 residues. The CDR3 DNA is TGTGCCAGCAGCTCACCGGACTACGAGCAGTACTTC. Translated, it gives CASSSPDYEQYF.

The chain has TRBV4-1 and TRBJ2-7; TRBD1 matches 9 bases. The germline V gene encodes CDR1 MGHRA and CDR2 YSYEKL. The CDR3 is 15 amino acids. With 4 bases clipped from V and 2 bases from J, the junction kept 6 bases outside the gene matches. CDR3 DNA: TGCGCCAGCAGCCGCAGGGACAGGGAGGCCTACGAGCAGTACTTC. Translating gives CASSRRDREAYEQYF.

The chain couples TRBV28 to TRBJ2-7, with D tentatively TRBD2 (7 bases). From germline, CDR1 is MDHEN and CDR2 SYDVKM. The length of the CDR3 is 17 residues. Trimming left V 5 bases short and J 2 bases short, with 22 bases between. The CDR3 DNA reads TGTGCCAGCAGTCTCCCCCCGGGGGCTAGCGGAACCTACGAGCAGTACTTC. Residues: CASSLPPGASGTYEQYF.

This chain links TRBV12-5 with TRBJ2-1; D is uncertain. V lost 3 bases and J 0 bases, leaving 9 bases between the germline ends. Germline V gene lookup returns CDR1 LGHNT and CDR2 FRNRAP. This CDR3 has 15 residues. The CDR3 DNA is TGTGCTAGTGGTTTTTTTGCGAGCTCCTACAATGAGCAGTTCTTC. It encodes CASGFFASSYNEQFF.

The chain carries TRBV11-2 and TRBJ2-7; 9 nucleotides line up with TRBD2. Looked up from germline, CDR1 is SGHAT and CDR2 is FQNNGV. The V segment lost 3 bases and the J segment 5 bases; nucleotides outside the gene matches: 8. The CDR3 has 15 residues. The CDR3 coding sequence is TGTGCCAGCAGCTTTAGCGGGAGTAGGATCCACGAGCAGTACTTC. The encoded protein is CASSFSGSRIHEQYF.

This clone was recorded a few times. The rearrangement links TRBV7-9 to TRBJ1-2, with 10 bases aligning to TRBD1. Germline assignment: CDR1 SEHNR and CDR2 FQNEAQ (reference sequence). The CDR3 sequence is 14 residues long. V gave up 1 base and J gave up 7 bases; unmatched junction bases: 3. CDR3 bases: TGTGCCAGCAGCTTAGACGGGACAGGGGCTGGCTACACCTTC. Translation gives CASSLDGTGAGYTF.

The chain is built from TRBV7-2 and TRBJ2-7; 7 nucleotides line up with TRBD1. CDR1 is SGHTA and CDR2 is FQGNSA in the germline V gene. The CDR3 runs to 16 residues. J gave up 0 bases and V 2 bases, and 7 bases lay outside the gene matches. The CDR3 loop reads CASSLSDRASSYEQYF. The CDR3 bases are TGTGCCAGCAGCTTATCCGACAGGGCAAGCTCCTACGAGCAGTACTTC. The whole variable domain, filled in from reference TRBV7-2 and TRBJ2-7, reads GAGVSQSPSNKVTEKGKDVELRCDPISGHTALYWYRQSLGQGLEFLIYFQGNSAPDKSGLPSDRFSAERTGGSVSTLTIQRTQQEDSAVYLCASSLSDRASSYEQYFGPGTRLTVT.

CDR3 sequence reads: CASRREGQSYEQYF. The CDR3 DNA sequence: TGTGCCAGCAGACGGGAGGGCCAGTCCTACGAGCAGTACTTC. The chain uses TRBV2 and TRBJ2-7, with 8 positions matching TRBD2. With V trimmed by 6 bases and J by 1 base, 5 bases remained unmatched. The CDR3 is 14 amino acids. CDR1 SNHLY and CDR2 FYNNEI come from the germline V gene.

The CDR3 region is CASSLDRGSYNEQFF. CDR3 bases: TGTGCCAGCAGTTTGGACAGGGGCTCCTACAATGAGCAGTTCTTC. The gene calls are TRBV27 and TRBJ2-1; 9 nucleotides agree with TRBD1. Germline V gives CDR1 MNHEY, CDR2 SMNVEV (reference sequence). The CDR3 spans 15 residues. V gave up 3 bases and J gave up 0 bases; unmatched junction bases: 0.

The CDR3 protein is CAWSPVGTQYF. The CDR3 DNA sequence: TGTGCCTGGAGCCCCGTGGGGACCCAGTACTTC. V usage is TRBV30 and J usage is TRBJ2-5, with D uncertain. The CDR3 length is 11 residues. From germline, CDR1 is GTSNPN and CDR2 SVGIG (reference sequence). V was cut by 3 bases and J by 7 bases, with 9 bases left in between.

V and J are TRBV10-3 and TRBJ2-7, with 9 bases matching TRBD2. The CDR3 contains 13 residues. Germline CDR1 is ENHRY and CDR2 is SYGVKD. With 8 bases clipped from V and 3 bases from J, the junction kept 5 bases outside the gene matches. In DNA form, the CDR3 reads TGTGCCATCGGAGCTAGCGGGAACTACGAGCAGTACTTC. Its protein product is CAIGASGNYEQYF.

The rearrangement uses TRBV29-1 and TRBJ2-5; D gene unclear. CDR1 is SQVTM, CDR2 ANQGSEA, per germline. V was pared by 6 bases and J by 2 bases, with 13 bases between. There are 13 residues in the CDR3. The CDR3: CSVESRLQETQYF. The DNA for the CDR3 is TGCAGCGTCGAAAGTCGGTTACAAGAGACCCAGTACTTC.

The chain is built from TRBV7-8 and TRBJ2-2; 7 bases are shared with TRBD2. Germline assignment: CDR1 SGHVS and CDR2 FQNEAQ. V was pared by 6 bases and J by 2 bases, with 6 bases of the junction left unmatched. The CDR3 loop spans 15 amino acids. The DNA for the CDR3 is TGTGCCAGCAGGTACCGCGGGAGTAACACCGGGGAGCTGTTTTTT. This translates into CASRYRGSNTGELFF. The complete variable domain, with remaining parts taken from reference TRBV7-8 and TRBJ2-2, reads GAGVSQSPRYKVAKRGQDVALRCDPISGHVSLFWYQQALGQGPEFLTYFQNEAQLDKSGLPSDRFFAERPEGSVSTLKIQRTQQEDSAVYLCASRYRGSNTGELFFGEGSRLTVL.

The chain is built from TRBV6-6 and TRBJ2-5, with TRBD2 matching 7 bases. With V trimmed by 8 bases and J by 1 base, 7 bases remained unmatched. CDR1 and CDR2 from the germline V gene are MNHNY and SVGAGI (reference sequence). The CDR3 loop spans 14 amino acids. In DNA form, the CDR3 reads TGTGCCAGCGCGGAGGGAGGGTCCCAAGAGACCCAGTACTTC. Translation: CASAEGGSQETQYF.

The genes are TRBV28 and TRBJ2-1; TRBD2 matches at 9 bases. CDR3 length equals 14 residues. The germline CDR1 and CDR2 sequences are MDHEN and SYDVKM. The V segment lost 5 bases and the J segment 7 bases; nucleotides outside the gene matches: 6. The CDR3 is CASSALTSGNEQFF. The CDR3 region has the DNA TGTGCCAGCAGTGCGCTGACTAGCGGTAATGAGCAGTTCTTC. Full variable domain (missing parts from reference TRBV28 and TRBJ2-1): DVKVTQSSRYLVKRTGEKVFLECVQDMDHENMFWYRQDPGLGLRLIYFSYDVKMKEKGDIPEGYSVSREKKERFSLILESASTNQTSMYLCASSALTSGNEQFFGPGTRLTVL.

This chain joins TRBV30 and TRBJ2-1; tentatively, D is TRBD2 (6 bases). This CDR3 contains 16 residues. CDR1 and CDR2 (germline): GTSNPN, SVGIG (reference sequence). V lost 0 bases and J 2 bases, leaving 14 bases between the germline ends. The CDR3 loop reads CAWSVRGGTAYNEQFF. In DNA form, the CDR3 reads TGTGCCTGGAGTGTACGAGGCGGGACGGCCTACAATGAGCAGTTCTTC.

This clone was detected once. The chain carries TRBV2 and TRBJ2-2, with a tentative D call TRBD1 (6 bases). The germline V gene encodes CDR1 SNHLY and CDR2 FYNNEI. The CDR3 extends over 18 amino acids. Trimming removed 10 bases at V and 4 bases at J, with 28 bases between. Here the CDR3 DNA reads TGTGCCACCGCGAGGGTTACAATGCTAGGACAGATCACCGGGGAGCTGTTTTTT. Its protein is CATARVTMLGQITGELFF.

This clone was picked up a small number of times. The genes are TRBV7-6 and TRBJ2-1, with no clear D. The germline V gene has CDR1 SGHVS and CDR2 FNYEAQ. V shed 2 bases and J shed 10 bases, with 6 bases lying between them. There are 11 residues in the CDR3. In DNA, the CDR3 is TGTGCCAGCAGCTTAACCGGAGAGCAGTTCTTC. As protein: CASSLTGEQFF.

The chain has TRBV10-2 and TRBJ2-3; unclear D gene. Germline lookup yields CDR1 WSHSY and CDR2 SAAADI. CDR3 length equals 13 residues. V was trimmed by 2 bases and J by 8 bases, leaving 11 bases between them. The CDR3 sequence: CASSEPHSGTQYF. Here the CDR3 DNA reads TGCGCCAGCAGTGAGCCCCACTCTGGTACGCAGTATTTT.

The V and J genes are TRBV14 and TRBJ2-5, with D perhaps matching TRBD1 or TRBD2 (5 bases each). Germline CDR1 and CDR2: SGHDN and FVKESK. CDR3 length: 14 residues. V lost 0 bases to trimming and J lost 2 bases, with 7 bases between them. This CDR3 is CASSQEGEQETQYF. The CDR3 DNA follows: TGTGCCAGCAGCCAAGAGGGGGAGCAAGAGACCCAGTACTTC.

The chain combines TRBV6-1 with TRBJ1-4; maybe TRBD1 (6 bases). This CDR3 contains 14 residues. V was clipped by 1 base and J by 5 bases, with 8 bases between them. Germline V gene lookup returns CDR1 MNHNS and CDR2 SASEGT. CDR3 sequence: CASSEGQGNEKLFF. CDR3 bases: TGTGCCAGCAGTGAAGGGCAGGGGAATGAAAAACTGTTTTTT.

V is TRBV13 and J is TRBJ2-7; TRBD1 matches at 9 bases. Trimming removed 0 bases from V and 5 bases from J; junction bases left unmatched: 11. The germline gives CDR1 PRHDT, CDR2 FYEKMQ (reference sequence). The CDR3 sequence is 17 residues long. CDR3 region: CASSLGRSGQGGHEQYF. The DNA of the CDR3 is TGTGCCAGCAGCTTAGGCCGTTCGGGACAGGGAGGACACGAGCAGTACTTC.

This clone was picked up a small number of times. The V gene is TRBV6-4, the J gene TRBJ2-2, with D hard to call. Trimming took off 8 bases at V and 1 base at J, with 8 bases between the two ends. CDR1 and CDR2 (germline): MRHNA, SNTAGT. The CDR3 totals 13 residues. The DNA for the CDR3 is TGTGCCAGCGGTAACCTGAACACCGGGGAGCTGTTTTTT. Amino acids: CASGNLNTGELFF.

V is TRBV19 and J is TRBJ2-1, with D unclear. The CDR3 extends over 12 amino acids. Germline CDR1 and CDR2: LNHDA and SQIVND (reference sequence). V gave up 4 bases and J gave up 5 bases, with 6 bases separating them. CDR3 coding DNA: TGTGCCAGTAGTACGCCAAACAATGAGCAGTTCTTC. Its protein product is CASSTPNNEQFF.

J is TRBJ2-3 and V is TRBV7-3; D possibly corresponds to TRBD2 (6 bases). The CDR3 contains 16 residues. Germline assignment: CDR1 SGHTA and CDR2 FQGTGA. Trimming removed 2 bases from V and 0 bases from J, with 12 bases in between. This CDR3 is CASSLYSGLSTDTQYF. CDR3 nucleotide sequence: TGTGCCAGCAGCTTATACTCGGGACTGAGCACAGATACGCAGTATTTT. The full variable domain, completed using reference TRBV7-3 and TRBJ2-3, is GAGVSQTPSNKVTEKGKYVELRCDPISGHTALYWYRQSLGQGPEFLIYFQGTGAADDSGLPNDRFFAVRPEGSVSTLKIQRTERGDSAVYLCASSLYSGLSTDTQYFGPGTRLTVL.

The chain links TRBV29-1 to TRBJ2-7; 11 bases line up with TRBD1. This CDR3 is 12 amino acids long. Trimming at V came to 7 bases and at J to 4 bases, leaving 3 bases not matched to a gene. Germline lookup yields CDR1 SQVTM and CDR2 ANQGSEA. The CDR3 sequence is CSAGQGAYEQYF. The CDR3, as DNA: TGCAGCGCCGGACAGGGGGCATACGAGCAGTACTTC.

The chain joins TRBV28 to TRBJ2-7, with TRBD1 matching over 9 bases. CDR1 and CDR2 from the germline V gene are MDHEN and SYDVKM. V gave up 5 bases and J gave up 2 bases; unmatched junction bases: 4. This CDR3 contains 14 residues. The CDR3 DNA sequence: TGTGCCAGCAGTGGGACAGGGTCTGCCTACGAGCAGTACTTC. Translation: CASSGTGSAYEQYF.